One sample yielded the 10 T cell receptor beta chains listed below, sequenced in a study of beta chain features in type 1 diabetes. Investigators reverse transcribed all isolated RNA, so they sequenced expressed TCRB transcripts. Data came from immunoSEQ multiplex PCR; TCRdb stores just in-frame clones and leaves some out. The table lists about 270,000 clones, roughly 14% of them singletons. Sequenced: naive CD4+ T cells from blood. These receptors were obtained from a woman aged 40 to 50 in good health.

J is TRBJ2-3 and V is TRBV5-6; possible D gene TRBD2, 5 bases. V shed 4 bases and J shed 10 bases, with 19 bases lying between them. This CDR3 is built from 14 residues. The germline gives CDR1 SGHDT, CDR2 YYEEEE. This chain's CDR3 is CASSPAGVVISQYF. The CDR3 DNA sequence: TGTGCCAGCAGCCCGGCCGGGGTGGTAATTTCGCAGTATTTT.

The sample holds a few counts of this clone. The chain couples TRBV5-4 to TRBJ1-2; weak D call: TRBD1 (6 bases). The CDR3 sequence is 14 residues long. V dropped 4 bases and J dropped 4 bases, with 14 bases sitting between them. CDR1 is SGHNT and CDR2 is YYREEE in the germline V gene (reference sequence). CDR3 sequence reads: CASSVTGRVYGYTF. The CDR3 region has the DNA TGTGCCAGCAGCGTAACAGGGAGAGTCTATGGCTACACCTTC.

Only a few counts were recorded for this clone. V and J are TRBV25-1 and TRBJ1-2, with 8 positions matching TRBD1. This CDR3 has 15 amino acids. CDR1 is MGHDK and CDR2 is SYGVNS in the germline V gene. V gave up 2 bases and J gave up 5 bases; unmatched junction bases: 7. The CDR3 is CASSELGQGGYGYTF. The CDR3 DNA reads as TGTGCCAGCAGTGAACTAGGACAGGGAGGGTATGGCTACACCTTC.

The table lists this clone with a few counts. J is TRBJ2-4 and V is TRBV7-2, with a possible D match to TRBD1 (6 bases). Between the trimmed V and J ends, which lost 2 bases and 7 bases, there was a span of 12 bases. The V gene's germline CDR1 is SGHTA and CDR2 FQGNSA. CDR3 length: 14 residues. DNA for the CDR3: TGTGCCAGCAGCTTAAGTGGGGGCAGTAACATTCAGTACTTC. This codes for CASSLSGGSNIQYF.

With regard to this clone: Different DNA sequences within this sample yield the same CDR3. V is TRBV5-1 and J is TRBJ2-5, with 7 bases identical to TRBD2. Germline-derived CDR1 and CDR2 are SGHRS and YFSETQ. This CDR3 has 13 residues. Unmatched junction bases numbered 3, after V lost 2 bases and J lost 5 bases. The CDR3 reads CASSLGAGETQYF. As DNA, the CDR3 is TGCGCCAGCAGCTTAGGAGCGGGGGAGACCCAGTACTTC. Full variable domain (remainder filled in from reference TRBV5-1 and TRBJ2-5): KAGVTQTPRYLIKTRGQQVTLSCSPISGHRSVSWYQQTPGQGLQFLFEYFSETQRNKGNFPGRFSGRQFSNSRSEMNVSTLELGDSALYLCASSLGAGETQYFGPGTRLLVL.

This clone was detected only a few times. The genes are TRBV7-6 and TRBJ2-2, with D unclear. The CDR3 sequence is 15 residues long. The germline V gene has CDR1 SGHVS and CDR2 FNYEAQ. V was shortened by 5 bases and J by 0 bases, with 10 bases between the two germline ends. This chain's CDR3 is CASSTYIANTGELFF. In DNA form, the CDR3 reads TGTGCCAGCAGCACATACATTGCGAACACCGGGGAGCTGTTTTTT. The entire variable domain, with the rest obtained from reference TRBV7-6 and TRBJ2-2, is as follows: GAGVSQSPRYKVTKRGQDVALRCDPISGHVSLYWYRQALGQGPEFLTYFNYEAQQDKSGLPNDRFSAERPEGSISTLTIQRTEQRDSAMYRCASSTYIANTGELFFGEGSRLTVL.

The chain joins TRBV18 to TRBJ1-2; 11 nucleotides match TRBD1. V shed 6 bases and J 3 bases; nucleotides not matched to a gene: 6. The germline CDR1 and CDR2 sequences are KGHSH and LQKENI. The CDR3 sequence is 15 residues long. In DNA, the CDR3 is TGTGCCAGCTCCCCTCGGGACAGGGGGGACTATGGCTACACCTTC. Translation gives CASSPRDRGDYGYTF.

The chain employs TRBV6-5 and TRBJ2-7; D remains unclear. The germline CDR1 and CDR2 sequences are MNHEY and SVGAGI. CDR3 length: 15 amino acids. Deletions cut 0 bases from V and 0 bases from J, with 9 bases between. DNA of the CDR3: TGTGCCAGCAGTTACTCGTCCTCGAGCTCCTACGAGCAGTACTTC. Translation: CASSYSSSSSYEQYF.

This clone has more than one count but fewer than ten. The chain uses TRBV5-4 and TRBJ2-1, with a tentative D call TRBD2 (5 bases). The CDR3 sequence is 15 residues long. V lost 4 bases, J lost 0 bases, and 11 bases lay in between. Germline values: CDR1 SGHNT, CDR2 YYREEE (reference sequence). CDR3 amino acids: CASSEGRTSYNEQFF. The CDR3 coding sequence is TGTGCCAGCAGCGAGGGCCGTACCTCCTACAATGAGCAGTTCTTC.

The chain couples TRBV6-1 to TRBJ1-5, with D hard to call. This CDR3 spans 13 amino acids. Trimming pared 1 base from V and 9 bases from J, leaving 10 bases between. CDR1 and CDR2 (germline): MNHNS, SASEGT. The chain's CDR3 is CASSEDRLAPQHF. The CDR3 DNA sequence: TGTGCCAGCAGTGAAGATCGTTTGGCGCCCCAGCATTTT.